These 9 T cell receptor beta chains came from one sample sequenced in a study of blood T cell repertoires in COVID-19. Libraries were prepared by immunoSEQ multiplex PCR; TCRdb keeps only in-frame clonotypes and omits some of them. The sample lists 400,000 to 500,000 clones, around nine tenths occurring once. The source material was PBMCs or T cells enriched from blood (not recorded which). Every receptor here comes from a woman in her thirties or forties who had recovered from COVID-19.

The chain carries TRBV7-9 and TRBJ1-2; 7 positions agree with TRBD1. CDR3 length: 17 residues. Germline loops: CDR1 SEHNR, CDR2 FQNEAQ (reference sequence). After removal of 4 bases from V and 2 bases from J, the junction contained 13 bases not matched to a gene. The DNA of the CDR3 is TGTGCCAGCAGCTCGCTTATAGGCAGGGGGATGAACTATGGCTACACCTTC. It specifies CASSSLIGRGMNYGYTF.

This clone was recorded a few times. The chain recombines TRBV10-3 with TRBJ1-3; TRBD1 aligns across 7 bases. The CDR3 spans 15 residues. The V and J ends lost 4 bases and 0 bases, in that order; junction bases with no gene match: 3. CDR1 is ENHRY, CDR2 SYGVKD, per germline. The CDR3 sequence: CAISAGQSSGNTIYF. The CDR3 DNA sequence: TGTGCCATCAGTGCGGGACAGAGCTCTGGAAACACCATATATTTT.

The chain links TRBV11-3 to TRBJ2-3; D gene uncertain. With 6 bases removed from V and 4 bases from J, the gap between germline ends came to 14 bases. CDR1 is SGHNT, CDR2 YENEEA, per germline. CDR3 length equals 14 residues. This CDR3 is CASSFTPLADTQYF. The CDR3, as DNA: TGTGCCAGCAGTTTCACTCCTCTGGCAGATACGCAGTATTTT. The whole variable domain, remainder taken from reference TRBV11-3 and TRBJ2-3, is EAGVVQSPRYKIIEKKQPVAFWCNPISGHNTLYWYLQNLGQGPELLIRYENEEAVDDSQLPKDRFSAERLKGVDSTLKIQPAELGDSAVYLCASSFTPLADTQYFGPGTRLTVL.

CDR3 nucleotides: TGTGCCAGCAGCAGGGGACAGGGCGATGAGCAGTTCTTC. Amino acids: CASSRGQGDEQFF. This chain links TRBV7-2 with TRBJ2-1; 9 bases match TRBD1. CDR3 length: 13 residues. Per germline, CDR1 SGHTA and CDR2 FQGNSA. V lost 5 bases, J lost 8 bases, and 4 bases stayed unmatched.

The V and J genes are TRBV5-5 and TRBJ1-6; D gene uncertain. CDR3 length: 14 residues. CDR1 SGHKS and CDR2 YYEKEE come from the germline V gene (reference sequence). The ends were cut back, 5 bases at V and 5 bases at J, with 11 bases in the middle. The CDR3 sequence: CASSPDGDNSPLHF. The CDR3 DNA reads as TGTGCCAGCAGTCCTGACGGGGATAATTCACCCCTCCACTTT.

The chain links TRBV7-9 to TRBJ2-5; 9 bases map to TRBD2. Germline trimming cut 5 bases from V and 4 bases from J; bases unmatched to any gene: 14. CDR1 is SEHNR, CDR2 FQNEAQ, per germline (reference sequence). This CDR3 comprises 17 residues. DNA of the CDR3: TGTGCCAGCAGCCGGCCGGAGGGCGGGAGGGCTAGAGAGACCCAGTACTTC. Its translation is CASSRPEGGRARETQYF.

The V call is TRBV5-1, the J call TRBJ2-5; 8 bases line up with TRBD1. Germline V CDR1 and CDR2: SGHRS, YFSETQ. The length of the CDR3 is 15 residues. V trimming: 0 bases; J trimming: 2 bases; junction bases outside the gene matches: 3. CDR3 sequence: CASSLGWDRQETQYF. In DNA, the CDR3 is TGCGCCAGCAGCTTGGGTTGGGACAGGCAAGAGACCCAGTACTTC.

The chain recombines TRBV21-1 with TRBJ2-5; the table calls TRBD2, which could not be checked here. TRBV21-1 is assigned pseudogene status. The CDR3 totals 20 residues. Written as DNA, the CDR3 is TGTGCCAGCAGCAAACGCCAGAGGGGGACTAGCGGGAGGGCCATGGAGACCCAGTACTTC. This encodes CASSKRQRGTSGRAMETQYF.

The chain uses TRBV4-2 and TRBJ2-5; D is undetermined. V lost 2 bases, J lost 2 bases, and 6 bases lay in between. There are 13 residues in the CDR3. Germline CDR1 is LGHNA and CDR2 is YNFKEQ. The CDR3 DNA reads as TGTGCCAGCAGCCAACCGACACAAGAGACCCAGTACTTC. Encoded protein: CASSQPTQETQYF.